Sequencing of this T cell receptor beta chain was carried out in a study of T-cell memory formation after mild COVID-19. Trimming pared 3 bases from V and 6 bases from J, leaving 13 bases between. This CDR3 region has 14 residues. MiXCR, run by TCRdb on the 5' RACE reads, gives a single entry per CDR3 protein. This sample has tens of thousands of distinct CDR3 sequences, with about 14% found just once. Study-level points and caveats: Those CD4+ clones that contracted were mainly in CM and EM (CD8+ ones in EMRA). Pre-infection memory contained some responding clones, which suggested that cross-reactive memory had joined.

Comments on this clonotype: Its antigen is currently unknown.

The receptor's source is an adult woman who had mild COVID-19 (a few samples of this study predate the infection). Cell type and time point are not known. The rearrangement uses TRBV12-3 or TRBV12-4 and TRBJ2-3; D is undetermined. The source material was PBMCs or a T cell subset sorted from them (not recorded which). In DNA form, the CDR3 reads TGTGCCAGCAGTTTCGGGCTCCCCGCGGATACGCAGTATTTT. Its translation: CASSFGLPADTQYF.